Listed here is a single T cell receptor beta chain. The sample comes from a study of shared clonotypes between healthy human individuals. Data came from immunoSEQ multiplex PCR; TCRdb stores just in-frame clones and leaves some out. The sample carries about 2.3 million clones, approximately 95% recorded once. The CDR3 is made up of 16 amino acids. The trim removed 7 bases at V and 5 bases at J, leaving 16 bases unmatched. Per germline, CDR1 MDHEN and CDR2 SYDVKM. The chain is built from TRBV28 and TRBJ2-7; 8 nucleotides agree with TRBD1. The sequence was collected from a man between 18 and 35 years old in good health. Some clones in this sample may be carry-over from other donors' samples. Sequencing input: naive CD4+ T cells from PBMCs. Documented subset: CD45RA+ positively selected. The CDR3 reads CASTKRTWTGSNEQYF. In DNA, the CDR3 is TGTGCCAGCACCAAAAGGACATGGACAGGGAGCAACGAGCAGTACTTC.